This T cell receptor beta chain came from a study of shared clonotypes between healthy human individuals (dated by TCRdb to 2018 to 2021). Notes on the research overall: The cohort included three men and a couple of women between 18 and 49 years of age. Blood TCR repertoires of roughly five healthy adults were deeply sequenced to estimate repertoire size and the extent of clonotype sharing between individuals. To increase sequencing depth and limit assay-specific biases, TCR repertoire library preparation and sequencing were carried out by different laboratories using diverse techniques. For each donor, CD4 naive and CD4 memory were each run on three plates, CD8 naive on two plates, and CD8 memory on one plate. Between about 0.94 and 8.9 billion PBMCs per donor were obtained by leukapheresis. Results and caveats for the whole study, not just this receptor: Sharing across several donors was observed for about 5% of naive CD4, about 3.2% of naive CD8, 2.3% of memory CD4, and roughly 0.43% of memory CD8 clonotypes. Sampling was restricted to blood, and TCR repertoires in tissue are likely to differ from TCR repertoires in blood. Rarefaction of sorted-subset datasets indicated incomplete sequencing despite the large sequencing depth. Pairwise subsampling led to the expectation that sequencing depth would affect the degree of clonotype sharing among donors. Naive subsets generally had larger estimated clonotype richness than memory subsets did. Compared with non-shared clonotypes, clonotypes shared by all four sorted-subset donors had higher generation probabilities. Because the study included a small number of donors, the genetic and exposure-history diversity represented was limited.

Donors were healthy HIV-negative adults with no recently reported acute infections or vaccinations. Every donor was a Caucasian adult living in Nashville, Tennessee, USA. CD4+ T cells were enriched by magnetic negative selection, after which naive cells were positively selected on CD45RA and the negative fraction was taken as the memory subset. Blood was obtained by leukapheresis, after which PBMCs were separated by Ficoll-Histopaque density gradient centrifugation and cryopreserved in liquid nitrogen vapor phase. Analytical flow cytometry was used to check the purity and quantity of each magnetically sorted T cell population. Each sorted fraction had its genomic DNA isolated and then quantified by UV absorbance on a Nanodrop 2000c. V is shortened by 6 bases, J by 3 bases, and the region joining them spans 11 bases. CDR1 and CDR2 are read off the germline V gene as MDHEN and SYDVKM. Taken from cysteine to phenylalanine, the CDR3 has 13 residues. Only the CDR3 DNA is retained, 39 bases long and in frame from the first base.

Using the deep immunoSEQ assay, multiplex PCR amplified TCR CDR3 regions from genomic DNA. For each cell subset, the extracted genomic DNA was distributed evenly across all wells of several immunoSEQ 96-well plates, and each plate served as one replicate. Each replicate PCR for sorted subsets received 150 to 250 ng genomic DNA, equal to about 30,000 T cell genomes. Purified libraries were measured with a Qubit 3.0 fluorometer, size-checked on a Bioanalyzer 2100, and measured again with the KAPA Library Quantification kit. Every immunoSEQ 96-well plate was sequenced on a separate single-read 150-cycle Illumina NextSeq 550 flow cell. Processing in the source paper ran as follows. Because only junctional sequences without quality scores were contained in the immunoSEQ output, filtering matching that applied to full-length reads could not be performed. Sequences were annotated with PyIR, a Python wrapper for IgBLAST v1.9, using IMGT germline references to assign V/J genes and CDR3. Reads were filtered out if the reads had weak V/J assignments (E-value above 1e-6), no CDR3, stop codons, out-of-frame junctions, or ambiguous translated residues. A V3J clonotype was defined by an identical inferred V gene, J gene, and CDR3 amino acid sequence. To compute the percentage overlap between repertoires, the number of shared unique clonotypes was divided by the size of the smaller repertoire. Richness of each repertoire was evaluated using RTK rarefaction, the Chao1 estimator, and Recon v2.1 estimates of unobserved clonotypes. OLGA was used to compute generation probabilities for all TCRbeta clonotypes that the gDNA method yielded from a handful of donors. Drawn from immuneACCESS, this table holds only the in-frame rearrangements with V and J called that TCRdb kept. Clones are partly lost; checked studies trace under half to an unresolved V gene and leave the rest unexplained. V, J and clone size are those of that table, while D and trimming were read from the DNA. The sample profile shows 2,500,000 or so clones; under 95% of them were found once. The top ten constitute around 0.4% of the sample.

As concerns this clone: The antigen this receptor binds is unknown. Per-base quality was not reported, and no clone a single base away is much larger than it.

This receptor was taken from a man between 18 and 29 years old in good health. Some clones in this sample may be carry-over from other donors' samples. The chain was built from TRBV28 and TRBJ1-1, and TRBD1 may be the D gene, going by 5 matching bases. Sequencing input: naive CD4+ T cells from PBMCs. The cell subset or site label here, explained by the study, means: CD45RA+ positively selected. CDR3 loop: CASSPRVHTEAFF. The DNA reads TGTGCCAGCAGCCCCAGGGTTCACACTGAAGCTTTCTTT.